Listed below are T cell receptor beta chains from one sample, sequenced in a study of radiation and T cells in renal cell carcinoma. Data came from immunoSEQ multiplex PCR; TCRdb stores just in-frame clones and leaves some out. The sample holds about 150,000 clones, approximately 90% seen once. The sequenced sample was blood, obtained from a patient whose treatment included radiotherapy and nephrectomy. These TCRs come from a woman in her 70s with renal cell carcinoma. Each CDR3 is given with its conserved first and last residue. D genes are given only for firm matches. Rows may omit the clone size; those that give it use once, few, many or a size class.

clone size	J gene	D gene	CDR3 length	V gene	CDR3 protein	CDR3 DNA
NA	TRBJ1-3	NA	14	TRBV5-1	CASSDGASGNTIYF	TGCGCCAGCAGCGACGGGGCCTCTGGAAACACCATATATTTT
NA	TRBJ1-1	NA	13	TRBV7-9	CASSLPADTEAFF	TGTGCCAGCAGCTTACCAGCCGACACTGAAGCTTTCTTT
NA	TRBJ2-1	TRBD1	15	TRBV7-2	CASSFRGSSYNEQFF	TGTGCCAGCAGCTTCAGGGGGAGCTCCTACAATGAGCAGTTCTTC
NA	TRBJ2-7	TRBD1	13	TRBV6-5	CASNLTGVHEQYF	TGTGCCAGCAATTTGACAGGGGTCCACGAGCAGTACTTC
NA	TRBJ2-2	NA	14	TRBV5-4	CASSYLAITGELFF	TGTGCCAGCAGCTACCTAGCTATCACCGGGGAGCTGTTTTTT
NA	TRBJ1-5	NA	13	TRBV5-1	CASSLGQNQPQHF	TGCGCCAGCAGCTTGGGACAGAATCAGCCCCAGCATTTT
NA	TRBJ1-5	NA	14	TRBV6-1	CASSGWGSNQPQHF	TGTGCCAGCAGTGGATGGGGGAGCAATCAGCCCCAGCATTTT
NA	TRBJ2-5	TRBD2	17	TRBV5-1	CASSSGRLAGDQETQYF	TGCGCCAGCAGCTCGGGCCGACTAGCGGGGGACCAAGAGACCCAGTACTTC
NA	TRBJ1-6	NA	9	TRBV3-2	CASSPVLHF	TGTGCCAGCAGCCCAGTCCTCCACTTT
NA	TRBJ2-7	TRBD2	14	TRBV7-9	CASSLSGYSYEQYF	TGTGCCAGCAGCCTTAGCGGGTACTCCTACGAGCAGTACTTC
NA	TRBJ1-5	TRBD1	15	TRBV6-1	CASSDTTGPRYPQHF	TGTGCCAGCAGTGATACGACAGGGCCAAGATATCCCCAGCATTTT
NA	TRBJ1-4	NA	21	TRBV6-1	CASSEYRRLSLDRATNEKLFF	TGTGCCAGCAGTGAATATAGACGGCTTTCCCTCGACCGGGCAACTAATGAAAAACTGTTTTTT
NA	TRBJ2-7	TRBD1	18	TRBV14	CASSPGQGRPKASYEQYF	TGTGCCAGCAGCCCCGGACAGGGGAGGCCCAAAGCAAGCTACGAGCAGTACTTC
NA	TRBJ2-1	TRBD2	16	TRBV10-2	CASSGTSGGEYNEQFF	TGCGCCAGCAGTGGGACTAGCGGGGGGGAATACAATGAGCAGTTCTTC
few	TRBJ1-1	TRBD1	11	TRBV5-1	CASRGQAEAFF	TGCGCCAGCAGGGGACAGGCTGAAGCTTTCTTT
NA	TRBJ1-1	NA	14	TRBV2	CASSVLRGDTEAFF	TGTGCCAGCAGTGTCTTAAGGGGGGACACTGAAGCTTTCTTT
once	TRBJ2-7	TRBD1	15	TRBV5-1	CASSLEGDRSSEQYF	TGCGCCAGCAGCTTGGAGGGGGACAGGTCGTCTGAGCAGTACTTC
NA	TRBJ1-1	TRBD1	20	TRBV7-2	CASSLARVNRGRGVGTEAFF	TGTGCCAGCAGCTTAGCTAGGGTGAACAGGGGGCGGGGAGTGGGCACTGAAGCTTTCTTT
NA	TRBJ1-2	NA	16	TRBV6-1	CASSEGRMGANYGYTF	TGTGCCAGCAGTGAAGGGAGAATGGGAGCTAACTATGGCTACACCTTC
NA	TRBJ2-5	NA	15	TRBV7-9	CASSTGTTKGETQYF	TGTGCCAGCAGTACCGGGACAACTAAAGGGGAGACCCAGTACTTC
NA	TRBJ2-5	TRBD1	15	TRBV7-9	CASSRTTGGRETQYF	TGTGCCAGCAGTAGGACCACAGGGGGCCGGGAGACCCAGTACTTC
NA	TRBJ2-5	NA	15	TRBV6-5	CASSFRLGFWETQYF	TGTGCCAGCAGTTTTCGACTAGGGTTTTGGGAGACCCAGTACTTC
NA	TRBJ2-7	TRBD2	16	TRBV7-2	CASSASGTSASYEQYF	TGTGCCAGCAGCGCCTCCGGGACTAGCGCGTCCTACGAGCAGTACTTC
NA	TRBJ1-6	NA	15	TRBV7-6	CASSLAQPRGSPLHF	TGTGCCAGCAGCTTAGCACAGCCGAGGGGTTCACCCCTCCACTTT
NA	TRBJ2-7	TRBD1	15	TRBV5-1	CASSPGGTGAYEQYF	TGCGCCAGCAGCCCCGGTGGGACAGGGGCCTACGAGCAGTACTTC
NA	TRBJ1-6	NA	14	TRBV18	CASSEDERRSPLHF	TGTGCCAGCTCAGAGGACGAACGGCGATCACCCCTCCACTTT
NA	TRBJ2-5	TRBD1	15	TRBV14	CASSLRTGGLETQYF	TGTGCCAGCAGCCTCCGGACAGGGGGCCTGGAGACCCAGTACTTC
NA	TRBJ1-3	NA	16	TRBV7-6	CASSSPAGVGGNTIYF	TGTGCCAGCAGCTCCCCGGCCGGGGTAGGAGGAAACACCATATATTTT
NA	TRBJ2-5	NA	11	TRBV20-1	CSARVLETQYF	TGCAGTGCTAGAGTCTTGGAGACCCAGTACTTC
NA	TRBJ2-5	NA	12	TRBV19	CASSIDQETQYF	TGTGCCAGTAGTATAGACCAAGAGACCCAGTACTTC
NA	TRBJ1-6	NA	14	TRBV30	CAWSPGRHNSPLHF	TGTGCCTGGAGTCCGGGACGGCATAATTCACCCCTCCACTTT
NA	TRBJ1-6	NA	18	TRBV7-2	CASSYRNRMGSYNSPLHF	TGTGCCAGCAGCTACCGGAACAGGATGGGCTCCTATAATTCACCCCTCCACTTT
NA	TRBJ1-1	TRBD1	16	TRBV7-2	CASSLSPPGQGVWAFF	TGTGCCAGCAGCCTCTCCCCTCCGGGACAGGGGGTATGGGCTTTCTTT
NA	TRBJ2-7	NA	15	TRBV14	CASSQDGQQGLKQYF	TGTGCCAGCAGCCAAGACGGGCAACAGGGTCTCAAGCAGTACTTC
NA	TRBJ2-7	TRBD2	15	TRBV12-5	CASGPGLAGPYEQYF	TGTGCTAGTGGTCCGGGACTAGCGGGACCTTACGAGCAGTACTTC
NA	TRBJ2-2	TRBD1	17	TRBV7-9	CASSLATTGGSTGELFF	TGTGCCAGCAGCTTAGCTACGACAGGGGGGAGCACCGGGGAGCTGTTTTTT
NA	TRBJ2-3	NA	15	TRBV28	CASSFWGAISDTQYF	TGTGCCAGCAGTTTTTGGGGGGCCATTTCAGATACGCAGTATTTT
NA	TRBJ1-5	NA	15	TRBV19	CATHSRQASNQPQHF	TGTGCCACTCATTCCCGACAGGCTTCAAATCAGCCCCAGCATTTT
NA	TRBJ1-5	NA	14	TRBV7-8	CASSLGVGNQPQHF	TGTGCCAGCAGCTTAGGGGTGGGAAATCAGCCCCAGCATTTT
NA	TRBJ2-7	NA	13	TRBV7-2	CASSLDISYEQYF	TGTGCCAGCAGCTTAGACATCTCCTACGAGCAGTACTTC
NA	TRBJ1-2	NA	14	TRBV4-3	CASSQLAQSYGYTF	TGCGCCAGCAGCCAATTAGCACAGTCCTATGGCTACACCTTC
NA	TRBJ2-3	TRBD1	16	TRBV2	CASSQRGTGATDTQYF	TGTGCCAGCAGCCAAAGGGGGACAGGAGCCACAGATACGCAGTATTTT
NA	TRBJ2-4	TRBD1	13	TRBV10-3	CAISGTGGGIQYF	TGTGCCATCAGTGGGACAGGGGGCGGCATTCAGTACTTC
NA	TRBJ2-3	TRBD1	15	TRBV30	CAWRPGQGVPDTQYF	TGTGCCTGGAGGCCTGGACAGGGGGTACCCGATACGCAGTATTTT
NA	TRBJ1-1	TRBD1	15	TRBV5-4	CASKVTGGKDTEAFF	TGTGCCAGCAAGGTGACAGGGGGGAAGGACACTGAAGCTTTCTTT
NA	TRBJ2-6	TRBD1	19	TRBV30	CAWSASWDRGISGANVLTF	TGTGCCTGGAGCGCGAGTTGGGACAGGGGGATCTCTGGGGCCAACGTCCTGACTTTC
NA	TRBJ2-3	NA	15	TRBV2	CASTGPGASTDTQYF	TGTGCCAGCACAGGTCCGGGGGCCAGCACAGATACGCAGTATTTT
NA	TRBJ2-3	NA	14	TRBV30	CAWNIGGKTDTQYF	TGTGCCTGGAATATAGGGGGGAAGACAGATACGCAGTATTTT
NA	TRBJ1-1	NA	14	TRBV2	CASRGGGMNTEAFF	TGTGCCAGCAGGGGAGGGGGAATGAACACTGAAGCTTTCTTT